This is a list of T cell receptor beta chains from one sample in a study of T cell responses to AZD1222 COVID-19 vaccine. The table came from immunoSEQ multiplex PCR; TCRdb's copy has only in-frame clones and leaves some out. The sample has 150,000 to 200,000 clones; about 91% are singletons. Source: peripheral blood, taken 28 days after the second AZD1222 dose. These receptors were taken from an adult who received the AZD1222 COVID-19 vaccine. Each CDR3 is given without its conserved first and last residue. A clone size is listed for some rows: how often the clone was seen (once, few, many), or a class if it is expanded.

CDR3 protein: ASSVGENSPLH
clone size: .
V gene: TRBV10-1

CDR3 protein: ASSLGEGAYNSPLH
clone size: .
V gene: TRBV5-1

CDR3 protein: ASSYRTGGGSNYGYT
clone size: few
V gene: TRBV5-1

CDR3 protein: ASTKGRLYGYT
clone size: .
V gene: TRBV12-3/TRBV12-4

CDR3 protein: ATGGGALDTQY
clone size: .
V gene: TRBV2

CDR3 protein: ASSVTGWGTDYGYT
clone size: .
V gene: TRBV6-1

CDR3 protein: ASSLEGAGADTEAF
clone size: .
V gene: TRBV7-6

CDR3 protein: ASSLVGTKNYGYT
clone size: .
V gene: TRBV5-6

CDR3 protein: ASSLVFSANTGELF
clone size: .
V gene: TRBV5-1

CDR3 protein: ASSRTSGGDTQY
clone size: .
V gene: TRBV27

CDR3 protein: ASSWLAATTGELF
clone size: .
V gene: TRBV7-3

CDR3 protein: ASSETSGEQF
clone size: .
V gene: TRBV5-5

CDR3 protein: ASSPPSPGGGGYT
clone size: .
V gene: TRBV7-9

CDR3 protein: ATSRDRDSYSPLH
clone size: once
V gene: TRBV15